These 14 T cell receptor beta chains were all obtained from the same sample, sequenced in a study of shared clonotypes between healthy human individuals. The protocol was immunoSEQ multiplex PCR, while the TCRdb copy is restricted to in-frame clones and leaves out a portion. The sample holds 2 million to 2.5 million clones, more than 90% seen once. Specimen: naive CD4+ T cells sorted from blood. Subset given: CD45RA+ positively selected. These receptors came from a man aged 18 to 35 in good health.

V is TRBV7-2 and J is TRBJ2-1, with D possibly matching TRBD2 (6 bases). The germline CDR1 and CDR2 sequences are SGHTA and FQGNSA. CDR3 length: 12 residues. V was pared by 8 bases and J by 4 bases, with 9 bases between. As DNA, the CDR3 is TGTGCCAGCGGGGGGTCGTACAATGAGCAGTTCTTC. Its protein is CASGGSYNEQFF.

This clone has a handful of counts. The chain is built from TRBV4-1 and TRBJ1-5, with a possible D match to TRBD1 (5 bases). The CDR3 has 15 amino acids. Germline V gene data show CDR1 as MGHRA and CDR2 as YSYEKL. V was trimmed by 0 bases and J by 7 bases, leaving 13 bases between them. CDR3 nucleotide sequence: TGCGCCAGCAGCCAAGAGGGGGGATTAGGACAGCCCCAGCATTTT. This translates into CASSQEGGLGQPQHF.

The genes are TRBV5-4 and TRBJ2-3; D perhaps matches TRBD1 (6 bases). Germline V gene sequence: CDR1 SGHNT, CDR2 YYREEE (reference sequence). Trimming cost V 0 bases and J 6 bases, with 17 bases left between them. This CDR3 is 16 amino acids long. CDR3 DNA sequence: TGTGCCAGCAGCTTGGTAATGGGGGCCTCGGGTGATACGCAGTATTTT. It is translated as CASSLVMGASGDTQYF.

This chain joins TRBV6-1 and TRBJ2-7, with 7 bases aligning to TRBD1. Per the germline V gene, CDR1 is MNHNS and CDR2 is SASEGT. There are 13 residues in the CDR3. V was clipped by 5 bases and J by 2 bases; unmatched bases: 3. The CDR3 spells CASSKGTAYEQYF. CDR3 DNA: TGTGCCAGCAGTAAGGGGACAGCCTACGAGCAGTACTTC.

This chain links TRBV28 with TRBJ1-2; perhaps TRBD1 as D (6 bases). The CDR3 loop spans 13 amino acids. Trimming removed 10 bases at V and 2 bases at J, with 14 bases between. Germline loops: CDR1 MDHEN, CDR2 SYDVKM. The CDR3 DNA is TGTGCCACCTACTGGGGGACAAACTATGGCTACACCTTC. Protein sequence: CATYWGTNYGYTF.

This clone was seen a single time. The J gene is TRBJ1-2, the V gene TRBV7-9; 7 positions agree with TRBD1. Germline CDR1 reads SEHNR; CDR2 reads FQNEAQ (reference sequence). V was clipped by 5 bases and J by 5 bases; unmatched bases: 2. The CDR3 has 12 amino acids. This chain's CDR3 is CASSIQGYGYTF. The CDR3 DNA reads as TGTGCCAGCAGCATACAGGGGTATGGCTACACCTTC. Complete variable domain (other parts from reference TRBV7-9 and TRBJ1-2): DTGVSQNPRHKITKRGQNVTFRCDPISEHNRLYWYRQTLGQGPEFLTYFQNEAQLEKSRLLSDRFSAERPKGSFSTLEIQRTEQGDSAMYLCASSIQGYGYTFGSGTRLTVV.

The chain has TRBV7-9 and TRBJ2-5; 7 bases agree with TRBD2. The germline V gene encodes CDR1 SEHNR and CDR2 FQNEAQ (reference sequence). CDR3 length: 17 amino acids. V lost 1 base to trimming and J lost 2 bases; unmatched junction nucleotides: 10. The CDR3 DNA reads as TGTGCCAGCAGCTTAGATTTCCCTGGCGGGAGACAAGAGACCCAGTACTTC. Amino acids: CASSLDFPGGRQETQYF.

Comments on this clone: Other nucleotide sequences from this sample produce the same CDR3. The chain uses TRBV5-1 and TRBJ2-5, with D perhaps assigned TRBD1 or TRBD2 (6 bases each). CDR1 is SGHRS, CDR2 YFSETQ, per germline. The CDR3 sequence is 15 residues long. V shed 0 bases and J shed 1 base, with 10 bases lying between them. The CDR3 reads CASSLEGGRQETQYF. The CDR3, as DNA: TGCGCCAGCAGCTTGGAGGGGGGCCGCCAAGAGACCCAGTACTTC.

The chain carries TRBV7-2 and TRBJ2-7, with 9 bases matching TRBD2. CDR3 length: 13 amino acids. Germline V gene sequence: CDR1 SGHTA, CDR2 FQGNSA. V was clipped by 8 bases and J by 6 bases; unmatched bases: 8. The CDR3 here is CASSGRGRAEQYF. The CDR3 DNA reads as TGTGCCAGCTCGGGACGCGGGAGGGCCGAGCAGTACTTC.

The chain uses TRBV7-6 and TRBJ2-5, with unresolved D. Deletions cut 1 base from V and 2 bases from J, with 14 bases between. Germline assignment: CDR1 SGHVS and CDR2 FNYEAQ. The length of the CDR3 is 16 residues. The CDR3 sequence: CASSLGSLIPQETQYF. CDR3 in DNA: TGTGCCAGCAGCTTAGGGAGCTTAATACCGCAAGAGACCCAGTACTTC.

Points on this clone: In the same sample, other DNA sequences code for this CDR3. V is TRBV7-2 and J is TRBJ1-2; D gene ambiguous. CDR3 length: 15 amino acids. Trimming cost V 2 bases and J 2 bases, with 12 bases left between them. Germline CDR1 SGHTA, CDR2 FQGNSA. The CDR3 region is CASSLIPDSNYGYTF. For the CDR3, the DNA is TGTGCCAGCAGCTTAATCCCCGACTCAAACTATGGCTACACCTTC.

The rearrangement joins TRBV6-5 to TRBJ2-3; unclear D gene. CDR3 length: 14 amino acids. Per the germline V gene, CDR1 is MNHEY and CDR2 is SVGAGI. Trimming removed 6 bases from V and 0 bases from J, with 10 bases in between. The DNA of the CDR3 is TGTGCCAGCAGGGTGGATCCTAGCACAGATACGCAGTATTTT. Amino acid sequence: CASRVDPSTDTQYF.

The count of this clone is one. The chain has TRBV5-1 and TRBJ1-1; D perhaps matches TRBD1 (6 bases). The CDR3 is made up of 15 amino acids. V lost 4 bases and J lost 2, with 15 bases in between. Germline CDR1 reads SGHRS; CDR2 reads YFSETQ. CDR3 sequence: CASSEGGQSNTEAFF. DNA for the CDR3: TGCGCCAGCAGCGAGGGCGGACAGTCAAACACTGAAGCTTTCTTT. Together with reference TRBV5-1 and TRBJ1-1, the CDR3 gives the full variable domain: KAGVTQTPRYLIKTRGQQVTLSCSPISGHRSVSWYQQTPGQGLQFLFEYFSETQRNKGNFPGRFSGRQFSNSRSEMNVSTLELGDSALYLCASSEGGQSNTEAFFGQGTRLTVV.

The genes are TRBV13 and TRBJ1-1, with D unresolved. The CDR3 runs 15 residues. Trimming took off 0 bases at V and 1 base at J, with 9 bases between the two ends. CDR1 and CDR2 (germline): PRHDT, FYEKMQ (reference sequence). CDR3 sequence reads: CASSLGGGRNTEAFF. In nucleotides, the CDR3 is TGTGCCAGCAGCTTAGGCGGCGGGAGGAACACTGAAGCTTTCTTT. The complete variable domain, with remaining parts taken from reference TRBV13 and TRBJ1-1, reads AAGVIQSPRHLIKEKRETATLKCYPIPRHDTVYWYQQGPGQDPQFLISFYEKMQSDKGSIPDRFSAQQFSDYHSELNMSSLELGDSALYFCASSLGGGRNTEAFFGQGTRLTVV.